One and the same sample provided the 12 T cell receptor beta chains below, sequenced in a study of cytotoxic CD8 clonotypes in ibrutinib-treated CLL. Here immunoSEQ multiplex PCR was the method, and the copy in TCRdb shows in-frame clones only, minus some. Of under 300,000 clones listed, roughly 70% are singletons. The sequencing used PBMCs, collected after 24 months of ibrutinib treatment. The receptor source for this set is a human donor with chronic lymphocytic leukemia.

The chain is built from TRBV6-5 and TRBJ2-4; TRBD2 matches 8 bases. Trimming removed 11 bases from V and 8 bases from J; junction bases left unmatched: 11. The CDR3 has 13 amino acids. Looked up from germline, CDR1 is MNHEY and CDR2 is SVGAGI. This chain's CDR3 is CAASERERDIQYF. CDR3 bases: TGTGCCGCCTCCGAGCGGGAGCGGGACATTCAGTACTTC.

The chain has TRBV4-3 and TRBJ2-1, with 7 bases that match TRBD2. Germline V gene sequence: CDR1 LGHNA, CDR2 YSLEER. The CDR3 length is 15 residues. The junction had 4 bases not matched to a gene; V was cut back by 1 base and J by 4 bases. The CDR3 DNA follows: TGCGCCAGCAGCCAAGTTGAGGGAGGGTACAATGAGCAGTTCTTC. Translation: CASSQVEGGYNEQFF.

There are a few counts of this clone. The V call is TRBV4-1, the J call TRBJ2-1, with 8 bases matching TRBD2. Germline CDR1 reads MGHRA; CDR2 reads YSYEKL. The V segment lost 3 bases and the J segment 4 bases; nucleotides outside the gene matches: 5. This CDR3 has 15 amino acids. CDR3 loop: CASSQVAGSYNEQFF. The CDR3 coding sequence is TGCGCCAGCAGCCAGGTAGCGGGATCTTACAATGAGCAGTTCTTC.

This clone was seen only once. The J gene is TRBJ1-2, the V gene TRBV6-5; D may be TRBD1 (6 bases). This CDR3 contains 14 residues. Looked up from germline, CDR1 is MNHEY and CDR2 is SVGAGI. Trimming pared 4 bases from V and 6 bases from J, leaving 15 bases between. CDR3 residues: CASSSWTELNGYTF. CDR3 DNA: TGTGCCAGCAGTTCTTGGACAGAGTTAAATGGCTACACCTTC.

The V gene is TRBV11-2, the J gene TRBJ2-1, with 7 bases that match TRBD2. J gave up 5 bases and V 6 bases, and 7 bases lay outside the gene matches. CDR3 size: 14 residues. The germline V gene has CDR1 SGHAT and CDR2 FQNNGV. CDR3 sequence: CASRRTSEHNEQFF. CDR3 in DNA: TGTGCCAGCAGGCGGACTAGTGAACACAATGAGCAGTTCTTC.

This CDR3 is CASSWDLAGGTYEQYF. CDR3 DNA: TGCGCCAGCAGCTGGGATCTAGCGGGAGGAACCTACGAGCAGTACTTC. This chain connects TRBV5-1 to TRBJ2-7; 11 bases line up with TRBD2. The CDR3 has 16 residues. V lost 3 bases to trimming and J lost 2 bases; unmatched junction nucleotides: 7. The germline V gene encodes CDR1 SGHRS and CDR2 YFSETQ.

The chain couples TRBV18 to TRBJ2-7, with 7 nucleotides matching TRBD1. Germline V gives CDR1 KGHSH, CDR2 LQKENI. This CDR3 spans 16 amino acids. V lost 2 bases and J lost 0; bases outside the gene matches: 7. As DNA, the CDR3 is TGTGCCAGCTCACCAGTGACAGGGATCATCTCCTACGAGCAGTACTTC. This sequence encodes CASSPVTGIISYEQYF. The full variable domain, its missing parts supplied by reference TRBV18 and TRBJ2-7, is NAGVMQNPRHLVRRRGQEARLRCSPMKGHSHVYWYRQLPEEGLKFMVYLQKENIIDESGMPKERFSAEFPKEGPSILRIQQVVRGDSAAYFCASSPVTGIISYEQYFGPGTRLTVT.

The V gene is TRBV19, the J gene TRBJ1-1; 7 bases line up with TRBD1. V gave up 4 bases and J gave up 10 bases; unmatched junction bases: 9. Looked up from germline, CDR1 is LNHDA and CDR2 is SQIVND (reference sequence). The CDR3 totals 13 residues. This chain's CDR3 is CASSNTLDRRAFF. CDR3 DNA sequence: TGTGCCAGTAGTAATACCCTGGACAGGAGAGCTTTCTTT.

This chain connects TRBV11-3 to TRBJ1-5; D unresolved. CDR1 is SGHNT and CDR2 is YENEEA in the germline V gene. The CDR3 loop spans 17 amino acids. Deletions cut 0 bases from V and 7 bases from J, with 19 bases between. For the CDR3, the DNA is TGTGCCAGCAGCTTAGAGGGCGTTAGGCCAGGATGGCAGCCCCAGCATTTT. Translating it yields CASSLEGVRPGWQPQHF.

This chain connects TRBV27 to TRBJ2-2, with TRBD1 identical over 8 bases. The germline V gene has CDR1 MNHEY and CDR2 SMNVEV (reference sequence). This CDR3 comprises 16 residues. Trimming cost V 3 bases and J 1 base; bases outside gene matches: 4. CDR3 sequence: CASSFRGQVNTGELFF. The CDR3, as DNA: TGTGCCAGCAGTTTCCGGGGACAGGTGAACACCGGGGAGCTGTTTTTT.

The chain couples TRBV28 to TRBJ2-4; D is unresolved. The CDR3 covers 16 residues. Trimming removed 5 bases at V and 0 bases at J, with 14 bases between. Germline assignment: CDR1 MDHEN and CDR2 SYDVKM. The CDR3 reads CASSPGPGIAKNIQYF. The CDR3 bases are TGTGCCAGCAGTCCCGGACCTGGGATAGCCAAAAACATTCAGTACTTC.

The chain is built from TRBV6-5 and TRBJ2-1; no clear D. Trimming cost V 0 bases and J 7 bases, with 7 bases left between them. Germline CDR1 MNHEY, CDR2 SVGAGI. There are 13 residues in the CDR3. The CDR3 reads CASSYSLKNEQFF. DNA of the CDR3: TGTGCCAGCAGTTACTCGCTGAAGAATGAGCAGTTCTTC.